The clone carrying this T cell receptor (beta chain) has just a few counts. Its antigen is currently unknown. The entry originates in a study of response to subunit inactivated influenza vaccine. Study results and limitations: The study's authors posited that every seasonal influenza vaccination enlists few new T cells.

Trimming stripped 0 bases from V and 1 base from J, with 7 bases between. The CDR3 is 15 amino acids. Looked up from germline, CDR1 is SGHDT and CDR2 is YYEEEE. MiXCR, run by TCRdb on the RT-PCR reads, gives a single entry per CDR3 protein. The sample shows more than 700,000 distinct CDR3 sequences, about 20% of them seen only once. The source is a man aged 45-65 years who received an inactivated influenza vaccine. Specimen: PBMCs from blood, collected around 5 days after vaccination. The chain links TRBV5-6 to TRBJ2-2; maybe TRBD1 (6 bases). The CDR3 DNA is TGTGCCAGCAGCTTGGTGGACAGGAACACCGGGGAGCTGTTTTTT. This codes for CASSLVDRNTGELFF.